Below, 32 T cell receptor beta chains from the same sample are listed, as sequenced in a study of cytotoxic CD8 clonotypes in ibrutinib-treated CLL. This table comes from immunoSEQ multiplex PCR, and its TCRdb copy is limited to in-frame clones, with some not included. This repertoire shows some 350,000 clones, roughly 70% found once; its top ten account for roughly 6%. Source: PBMCs, taken after 36 months of ibrutinib treatment. The origin of the receptors is a human donor with chronic lymphocytic leukemia.

This rearrangement joins TRBV6-6 to TRBJ2-5, with TRBD1 matching over 9 bases. Per germline, CDR1 MNHNY and CDR2 SVGAGI (reference sequence). The CDR3 covers 15 residues. V dropped 7 bases and J dropped 3; count of bases not matched to a gene: 9. The CDR3 DNA is TGTGCCAGCAAGAAAACAGGGGGCCTGGAAGAGACCCAGTACTTC. Protein: CASKKTGGLEETQYF.

The chain combines TRBV29-1 with TRBJ1-2; D uncertain. CDR1 is SQVTM and CDR2 is ANQGSEA in the germline V gene. The CDR3 totals 11 residues. The V gene lost 7 bases and the J gene lost 4 bases, with 10 bases spanning the gap. As DNA, the CDR3 is TGCAGCGCTTCGGGAACCTATGGCTACACCTTC. This codes for CSASGTYGYTF.

The chain carries TRBV29-1 and TRBJ2-7; TRBD2 matches at 7 bases. Germline V gene sequence: CDR1 SQVTM, CDR2 ANQGSEA. This CDR3 is built from 14 residues. V lost 3 bases, J lost 2 bases, and 7 bases stayed unmatched. The chain's CDR3 is CSVEGLAAPYEQYF. CDR3 nucleotides: TGCAGCGTTGAGGGTCTAGCGGCCCCCTACGAGCAGTACTTC.

CDR3 nucleotides: TGCGCCAGCAGCCAAGTTATGGGCGGCATCTACGAGCAGTACTTC. Its translation: CASSQVMGGIYEQYF. The chain employs TRBV4-1 and TRBJ2-7; D call uncertain. The CDR3 is 15 amino acids. Germline-derived CDR1 and CDR2 are MGHRA and YSYEKL. The germline V and J ends were trimmed by 1 base and 3 bases, with 13 bases remaining between them.

This clone has only a few counts. V is TRBV10-3 and J is TRBJ2-5; the D call may be TRBD1 or TRBD2 (5 bases each). Germline V gene data show CDR1 as ENHRY and CDR2 as SYGVKD. The germline V and J ends were trimmed by 4 bases and 5 bases, with 11 bases remaining between them. The CDR3 totals 13 residues. The chain's CDR3 is CAISGGVKETQYF. In DNA form, the CDR3 reads TGTGCCATCAGTGGAGGGGTCAAGGAGACCCAGTACTTC.

V usage is TRBV6-5 and J usage is TRBJ1-1; 8 nucleotides line up with TRBD1. Germline V gene sequence: CDR1 MNHEY, CDR2 SVGAGI. The J segment lost 4 bases and the V segment lost 6 bases, leaving 4 bases of the junction unmatched. The CDR3 contains 13 residues. DNA of the CDR3: TGTGCCAGCAGCGACAGGGGTGTCACTGAAGCTTTCTTT. Translated: CASSDRGVTEAFF.

The chain employs TRBV29-1 and TRBJ2-7; tentatively, D is TRBD1 or TRBD2 (5 bases each). This CDR3 region has 12 residues. From germline, CDR1 is SQVTM and CDR2 ANQGSEA. The V gene lost 7 bases and the J gene lost 2 bases, with 12 bases spanning the gap. CDR3 protein: CSARGRTYEQYF. The CDR3 nucleotides read TGCAGCGCCCGGGGACGGACCTACGAGCAGTACTTC.

This chain joins TRBV18 and TRBJ2-7; D is possibly TRBD1 or TRBD2 (5 bases each). Germline V gene lookup returns CDR1 KGHSH and CDR2 LQKENI. The CDR3 loop spans 15 amino acids. The ends were cut back, 0 bases at V and 2 bases at J, with 11 bases in the middle. The CDR3 loop reads CASSPPGRGPYEQYF. The CDR3 DNA reads TGTGCCAGCTCACCACCGGGTCGGGGCCCCTACGAGCAGTACTTC.

J is TRBJ2-1 and V is TRBV27, with 11 bases matching TRBD2. The germline CDR1 and CDR2 sequences are MNHEY and SMNVEV (reference sequence). The CDR3 runs to 15 residues. With 6 bases clipped from V and 4 bases from J, the junction kept 5 bases outside the gene matches. CDR3 sequence (DNA): TGTGCCAGCAGCGACGGGACTAGCGGTTACAATGAGCAGTTCTTC. Protein sequence: CASSDGTSGYNEQFF.

The gene calls are TRBV15 and TRBJ2-5, with 7 bases identical to TRBD1. V lost 1 base to trimming and J lost 2 bases; unmatched junction nucleotides: 4. Germline-derived CDR1 and CDR2 are LNHNV and YYDKDF (reference sequence). This CDR3 has 15 residues. The DNA for the CDR3 is TGTGCCACCAGCAGAGGGGACAGTCTTCAAGAGACCCAGTACTTC. This gives the protein CATSRGDSLQETQYF.

The CDR3 sequence is CASSFDGLYYGYTF. The CDR3 DNA follows: TGTGCCAGCAGTTTCGACGGCCTCTACTATGGCTACACCTTC. The chain joins TRBV27 to TRBJ1-2, with D hard to call. Trimming pared 3 bases from V and 3 bases from J, leaving 11 bases between. The CDR3 runs 14 residues. Looked up from germline, CDR1 is MNHEY and CDR2 is SMNVEV (reference sequence).

The chain employs TRBV7-9 and TRBJ2-2, with D tentatively TRBD2 (5 bases). Germline V CDR1 and CDR2: SEHNR, FQNEAQ (reference sequence). The CDR3 has 16 residues. V dropped 5 bases and J dropped 0 bases, with 13 bases sitting between them. CDR3 sequence (DNA): TGTGCCAGCAGCGTCAGAGGGCCAACGAACACCGGGGAGCTGTTTTTT. Protein product: CASSVRGPTNTGELFF.

This clone has just a few counts. The rearrangement joins TRBV6-5 to TRBJ2-5, with D unresolved. The V end lost 6 bases, the J end lost 1 base, and 9 bases lay between the germline ends. Germline values: CDR1 MNHEY, CDR2 SVGAGI. CDR3 length: 13 amino acids. The CDR3 sequence is CASRYGSQETQYF. The CDR3 DNA is TGTGCCAGCAGATACGGCAGCCAAGAGACCCAGTACTTC.

The rearrangement joins TRBV7-2 to TRBJ2-3; 15 bases align to TRBD2. Unmatched junction bases numbered 6, after V lost 2 bases and J lost 6 bases. Germline V CDR1 and CDR2: SGHTA, FQGNSA. The CDR3 extends over 17 amino acids. The CDR3 region is CASSLRTSGGAWDTQYF. DNA of the CDR3: TGTGCCAGCAGCTTACGGACTAGCGGGGGGGCCTGGGATACGCAGTATTTT.

The chain links TRBV5-4 to TRBJ2-7; D perhaps matches TRBD2 (5 bases). Germline V gene lookup returns CDR1 SGHNT and CDR2 YYREEE (reference sequence). The V and J ends lost 0 bases and 0 bases respectively, with 10 bases between them. The CDR3 extends over 15 amino acids. The DNA for the CDR3 is TGTGCCAGCAGCTTGGCCGTTGGGAGCTCCTACGAGCAGTACTTC. It translates to CASSLAVGSSYEQYF.

This clone showed up just a few times. The germline gene is not matched at one end of the junction; a read error may be the cause. V and J are TRBV6-5 and TRBJ2-1; no firm D call. This CDR3 has 15 residues. From germline, CDR1 is MNHEY and CDR2 SVGAGI. The DNA for the CDR3 is TGTGCCACCAGTTCCAAGAGAGGTGTACCCGATGAGCAGTTCTTC. Protein sequence: CATSSKRGVPDEQFF.

This chain links TRBV5-1 with TRBJ2-4, with D uncertain. V lost 0 bases and J lost 1, with 14 bases in between. This CDR3 comprises 17 residues. Germline CDR1 is SGHRS and CDR2 is YFSETQ. The CDR3 spells CASSLGVGIAAKNIQYF. The CDR3 bases are TGCGCCAGCAGCTTGGGCGTGGGGATTGCGGCCAAAAACATTCAGTACTTC.

Notes on this clone: A read error may produce the germline difference seen at one junction end. The chain combines TRBV19 with TRBJ2-2; 10 nucleotides match TRBD2. CDR1 is LNHDA, CDR2 SQIVND, per germline (reference sequence). The CDR3 length is 14 residues. As DNA, the CDR3 is TGTGCCAGTAGAATAGCGGGAGGTACCGGGGAGCTGTTTTTT. Protein: CASRIAGGTGELFF.

The chain combines TRBV7-6 with TRBJ2-5; TRBD2 aligns across 9 bases. The CDR3 has 16 amino acids. The ends lost 2 bases at V and 7 bases at J; junction bases unmatched: 11. CDR1 and CDR2 from the germline V gene are SGHVS and FNYEAQ. CDR3: CASSLIAGEGQGTQYF. CDR3 bases: TGTGCCAGCAGCTTAATAGCGGGAGAGGGCCAGGGGACCCAGTACTTC.

The rearrangement uses TRBV2 and TRBJ2-1; D is possibly TRBD2 (7 bases). The CDR3 length is 15 residues. Trimming stripped 10 bases from V and 3 bases from J, with 19 bases between. CDR1 and CDR2 from the germline V gene are SNHLY and FYNNEI. CDR3 nucleotide sequence: TGTGCCACCCAGAGGGTGGGGGGGCTCTACAATGAGCAGTTCTTC. Protein: CATQRVGGLYNEQFF.

This sequence joins TRBV29-1 and TRBJ1-1, with unresolved D. The CDR3 runs to 12 residues. The germline V and J ends were trimmed by 5 bases and 4 bases, with 11 bases remaining between them. CDR1 SQVTM and CDR2 ANQGSEA come from the germline V gene. The CDR3 bases are TGCAGCGTTCCCTCGGCGGGCACTGAAGCTTTCTTT. Encoded protein: CSVPSAGTEAFF.

V usage is TRBV2 and J usage is TRBJ2-3, with 7 bases identical to TRBD1. There are 14 residues in the CDR3. Trimming at V came to 7 bases and at J to 0 bases, leaving 4 bases not matched to a gene. Germline-derived CDR1 and CDR2 are SNHLY and FYNNEI. DNA of the CDR3: TGTGCCAGCATGAGGGGGCCAAGCACAGATACGCAGTATTTT. Translation: CASMRGPSTDTQYF.

The genes are TRBV7-3 and TRBJ2-3; 13 bases are shared with TRBD2. Per the germline V gene, CDR1 is SGHTA and CDR2 is FQGTGA. CDR3 length: 16 residues. V shed 5 bases and J 6 bases; nucleotides not matched to a gene: 8. The CDR3 sequence is CASSPRTSGGADTQYF. DNA of the CDR3: TGTGCCAGCAGCCCAAGAACTAGCGGGGGGGCGGATACGCAGTATTTT.

The V and J genes are TRBV29-1 and TRBJ1-4, with 8 bases aligning to TRBD1. CDR1 SQVTM and CDR2 ANQGSEA come from the germline V gene. The CDR3 is 13 residues long. The V segment lost 7 bases and the J segment 4 bases; nucleotides outside the gene matches: 5. Here the CDR3 DNA reads TGCAGCGCCAGGGGGCGGGGTAATGAAAAACTGTTTTTT. Protein: CSARGRGNEKLFF. Looking up the rest from reference TRBV29-1 and TRBJ1-4 gives the full variable domain: SAVISQKPSRDICQRGTSLTIQCQVDSQVTMMFWYRQQPGQSLTLIATANQGSEATYESGFVIDKFPISRPNLTFSTLTVSNMSPEDSSIYLCSARGRGNEKLFFGSGTQLSVL.

The chain couples TRBV19 to TRBJ2-5, with D unclear. CDR3 length: 12 residues. The germline V and J ends were trimmed by 3 bases and 4 bases, with 6 bases remaining between them. Germline V gives CDR1 LNHDA, CDR2 SQIVND (reference sequence). CDR3 bases: TGTGCCAGTAGTATTCTGGGAGAGACCCAGTACTTC. Encoded protein: CASSILGETQYF.

The chain employs TRBV19 and TRBJ1-5; 9 bases align to TRBD1. CDR3 length: 15 amino acids. Trimming removed 8 bases from V and 3 bases from J; junction bases left unmatched: 8. Germline V gene sequence: CDR1 LNHDA, CDR2 SQIVND (reference sequence). CDR3 protein: CASHRGRTLNQPQHF. The CDR3, as DNA: TGTGCCAGTCACAGGGGGCGTACCCTCAATCAGCCCCAGCATTTT. Combining the CDR3 with reference TRBV19 and TRBJ1-5 gives the whole variable domain DGGITQSPKYLFRKEGQNVTLSCEQNLNHDAMYWYRQDPGQGLRLIYYSQIVNDFQKGDIAEGYSVSREKKESFPLTVTSAQKNPTAFYLCASHRGRTLNQPQHFGDGTRLSIL.

This clone was detected only a few times. V gene TRBV19 combines with J gene TRBJ1-1; 10 positions match TRBD1. V lost 3 bases and J lost 4; bases outside the gene matches: 2. The germline CDR1 and CDR2 sequences are LNHDA and SQIVND (reference sequence). CDR3 length: 14 amino acids. This CDR3 is CASSIGQGGTEAFF. Written as DNA, the CDR3 is TGTGCCAGTAGTATCGGACAGGGGGGCACTGAAGCTTTCTTT.

This rearrangement joins TRBV5-1 to TRBJ2-5; possibly TRBD1 for D (5 bases). There are 16 residues in the CDR3. The germline gives CDR1 SGHRS, CDR2 YFSETQ. Trimming shortened V by 0 bases and J by 0 bases, and 12 bases separated the two germline ends. The DNA of the CDR3 is TGCGCCAGCAGCTTGGCCGTGGGGCTGTACCAAGAGACCCAGTACTTC. It encodes CASSLAVGLYQETQYF.

The chain links TRBV7-9 to TRBJ2-5; tentatively, D is TRBD1 (6 bases). Germline V gene lookup returns CDR1 SEHNR and CDR2 FQNEAQ (reference sequence). The CDR3 spans 14 residues. The germline V and J ends were trimmed by 7 bases and 2 bases, with 14 bases remaining between them. DNA of the CDR3: TGTGCCAGCACATACAGGGAACAGCAAGAGACCCAGTACTTC. Amino acid sequence: CASTYREQQETQYF.

This clone occurred a few times. The chain's CDR3 is CASSLDSLSYGYTF. CDR3 nucleotides: TGTGCCAGCAGCTTGGACAGCCTATCCTATGGCTACACCTTC. This chain uses TRBV7-3 with TRBJ1-2; TRBD1 might be the D (6 bases). Germline V gene data show CDR1 as SGHTA and CDR2 as FQGTGA. The CDR3 sequence is 14 residues long. The V and J ends lost 3 bases and 4 bases respectively, with 12 bases between them.

The CDR3 DNA is TGTGCCAGCAGCGTAGAAGTAGGCGGCACTGAAGCTTTCTTT. Encoded protein: CASSVEVGGTEAFF. The chain is built from TRBV9 and TRBJ1-1; D not certain. Germline-derived CDR1 and CDR2 are SGDLS and YYNGEE. The CDR3 spans 14 residues. V was pared by 0 bases and J by 4 bases, with 10 bases between.

V is TRBV7-3 and J is TRBJ2-1; D uncertain. This CDR3 is built from 14 residues. The germline gives CDR1 SGHTA, CDR2 FQGTGA. V was shortened by 1 base and J by 3 bases, with 7 bases between the two germline ends. The CDR3 DNA is TGTGCCAGCAGCTTAAACTACGGCTACAATGAGCAGTTCTTC. It codes for CASSLNYGYNEQFF.